This T cell receptor (beta chain) was sequenced for a study of blood T cell repertoires in COVID-19. At the level of the study: In each case, the material was cDNA or gDNA derived from T cells, B-cell-depleted T cells, or PBMCs.

Trimming removed 3 bases from V and 4 bases from J; junction bases left unmatched: 7. This CDR3 spans 15 amino acids. The germline gives CDR1 MDHEN, CDR2 SYDVKM. Original processing notes: Amplified reference gene primers provided the basis for estimating nucleated cell counts. Clones were sequenced by immunoSEQ multiplex PCR, and TCRdb holds only the in-frame ones, with some missing. The DNA gave D and trimming, while V, J and clone size come from that table. This repertoire shows about 190,000 clones, 85% to 90% found once; its top ten account for roughly 2.9%. The chain combines TRBV28 with TRBJ1-2, with 8 nucleotides matching TRBD1. The sample comprised peripheral blood. The source of this sequence is a woman in her twenties or thirties with active or convalescent COVID-19. CDR3 nucleotide sequence: TGTGCCAGCAGTTTGACAGGGGCGAAGAGCTATGGCTACACCTTC. Its translation: CASSLTGAKSYGYTF.